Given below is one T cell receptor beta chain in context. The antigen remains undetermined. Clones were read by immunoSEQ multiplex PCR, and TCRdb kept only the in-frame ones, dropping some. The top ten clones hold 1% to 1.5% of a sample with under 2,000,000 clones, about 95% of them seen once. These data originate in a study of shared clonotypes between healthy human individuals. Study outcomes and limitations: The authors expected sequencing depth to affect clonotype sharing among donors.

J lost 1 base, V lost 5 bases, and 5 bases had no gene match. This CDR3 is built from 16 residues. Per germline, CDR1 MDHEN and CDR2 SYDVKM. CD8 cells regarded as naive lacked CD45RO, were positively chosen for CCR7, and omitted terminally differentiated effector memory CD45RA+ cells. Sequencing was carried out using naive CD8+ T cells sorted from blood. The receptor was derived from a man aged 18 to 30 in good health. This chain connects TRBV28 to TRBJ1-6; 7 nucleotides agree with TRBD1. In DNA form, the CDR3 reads TGTGCCAGCAGTACAGACAGGGAGTCCTATAATTCACCCCTCCACTTT. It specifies CASSTDRESYNSPLHF.